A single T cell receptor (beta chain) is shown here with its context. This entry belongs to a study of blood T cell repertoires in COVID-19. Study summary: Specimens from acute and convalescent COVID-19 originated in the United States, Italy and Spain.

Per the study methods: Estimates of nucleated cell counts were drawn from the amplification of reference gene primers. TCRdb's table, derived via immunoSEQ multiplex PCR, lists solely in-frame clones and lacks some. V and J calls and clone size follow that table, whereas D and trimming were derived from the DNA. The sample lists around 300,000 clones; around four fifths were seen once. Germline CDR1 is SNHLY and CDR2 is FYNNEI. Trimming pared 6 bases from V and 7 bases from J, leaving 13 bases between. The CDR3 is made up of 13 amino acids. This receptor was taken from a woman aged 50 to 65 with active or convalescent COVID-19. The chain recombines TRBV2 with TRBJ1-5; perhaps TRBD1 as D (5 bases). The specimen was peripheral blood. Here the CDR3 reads CASSDYQGQPQHF. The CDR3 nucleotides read TGTGCCAGCAGCGATTATCAGGGACAGCCCCAGCATTTT.